This section outlines one T cell receptor beta chain sequence together with its context. What it recognizes is unknown. This sample is drawn from a study of cytomegalovirus exposure and HLA in healthy donors. Findings of the study overall: It was shown in a later analysis that HLA-associated TCR beta chains were more clonally expanded than other, equally common chains. The authors assumed roughly uniform sequencing depth across donors for presence/absence analyses.

PCR used 60 Vbeta primers and 13 Jbeta primers. Study processing details: Approximately 12 million of tens of millions of unique TCR beta chains were shared, per a later count. Using immunoSEQ multiplex PCR, the repertoire was profiled, and TCRdb retains in-frame clones only, with some absent. V and J calls and clone size come straight from that table; D and trimming were deduced from the DNA. The sample comprises about 150,000 clones, 82% of which are singletons, and under 8.5% rests with the top ten. Germline V gene data show CDR1 as SNHLY and CDR2 as FYNNEI. V shed 7 bases and J 0 bases; nucleotides not matched to a gene: 7. The CDR3 is 16 residues long.

This clonotype was obtained from a woman aged 45-60 years in good health and CMV-seropositive. The gene calls are TRBV2 and TRBJ2-3; 10 bases line up with TRBD2. Sample: PBMCs. The chain's CDR3 is CASKPLAGVSTDTQYF. In DNA, the CDR3 is TGTGCCAGCAAACCTCTAGCGGGGGTTAGCACAGATACGCAGTATTTT. The full variable domain, with the rest looked up from reference TRBV2 and TRBJ2-3, is EPEVTQTPSHQVTQMGQEVILRCVPISNHLYFYWYRQILGQKVEFLVSFYNNEISEKSEIFDDQFSVERPDGSNFTLKIRSTKLEDSAMYFCASKPLAGVSTDTQYFGPGTRLTVL.